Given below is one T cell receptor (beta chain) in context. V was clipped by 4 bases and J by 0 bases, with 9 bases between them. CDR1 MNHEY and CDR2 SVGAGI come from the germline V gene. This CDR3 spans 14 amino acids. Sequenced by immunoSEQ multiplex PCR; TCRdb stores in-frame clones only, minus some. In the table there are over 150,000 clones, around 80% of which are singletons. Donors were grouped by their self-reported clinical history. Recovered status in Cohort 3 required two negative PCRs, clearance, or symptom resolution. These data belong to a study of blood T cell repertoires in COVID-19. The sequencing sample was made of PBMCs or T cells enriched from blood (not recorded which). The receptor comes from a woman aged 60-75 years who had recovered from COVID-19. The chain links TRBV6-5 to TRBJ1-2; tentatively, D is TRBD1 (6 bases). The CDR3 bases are TGTGCCAGCAGTTTGGGGACACCTAACTATGGCTACACCTTC. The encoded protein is CASSLGTPNYGYTF.